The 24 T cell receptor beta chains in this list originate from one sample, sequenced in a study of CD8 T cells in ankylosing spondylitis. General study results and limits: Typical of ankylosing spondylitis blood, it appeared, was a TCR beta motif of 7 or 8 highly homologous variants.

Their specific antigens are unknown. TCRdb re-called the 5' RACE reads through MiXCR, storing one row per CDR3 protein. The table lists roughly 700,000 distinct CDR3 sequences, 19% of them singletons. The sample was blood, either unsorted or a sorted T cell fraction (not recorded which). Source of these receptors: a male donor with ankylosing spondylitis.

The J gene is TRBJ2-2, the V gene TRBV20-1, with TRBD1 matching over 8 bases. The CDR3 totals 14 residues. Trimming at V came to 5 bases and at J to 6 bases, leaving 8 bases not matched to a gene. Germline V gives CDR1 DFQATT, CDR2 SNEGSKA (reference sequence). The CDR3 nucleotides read TGCAGTGCTTGGGGGACAGGCAAATCCGGGGAGCTGTTTTTT. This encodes CSAWGTGKSGELFF.

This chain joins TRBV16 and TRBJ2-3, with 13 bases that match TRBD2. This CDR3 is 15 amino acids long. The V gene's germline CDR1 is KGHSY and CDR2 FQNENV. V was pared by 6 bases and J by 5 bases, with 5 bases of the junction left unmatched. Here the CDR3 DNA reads TGTGCCAGCAGTCCCGGACTAGCGGGGGAAGATACGCAGTATTTT. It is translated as CASSPGLAGEDTQYF.

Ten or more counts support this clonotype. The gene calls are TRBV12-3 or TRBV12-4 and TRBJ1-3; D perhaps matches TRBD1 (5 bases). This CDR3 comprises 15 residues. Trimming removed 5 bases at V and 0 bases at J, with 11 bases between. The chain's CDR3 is CASSAQVPSGNTIYF. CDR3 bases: TGTGCCAGCAGTGCACAGGTCCCCTCTGGAAACACCATATATTTT.

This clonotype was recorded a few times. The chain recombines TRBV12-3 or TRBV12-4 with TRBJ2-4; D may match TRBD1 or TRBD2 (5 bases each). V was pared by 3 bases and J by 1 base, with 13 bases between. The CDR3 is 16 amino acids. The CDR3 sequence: CASSFLEGMAKNIQYF. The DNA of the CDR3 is TGTGCCAGCAGTTTTCTTGAGGGGATGGCCAAAAACATTCAGTACTTC.

The CDR3 spells CSARAPTSGTDEQFF. For the CDR3, the DNA is TGCAGTGCTAGGGCCCCTACTAGCGGGACTGATGAGCAGTTCTTC. The J gene is TRBJ2-1, the V gene TRBV20-1, with 10 bases matching TRBD2. Germline CDR1 DFQATT, CDR2 SNEGSKA (reference sequence). The CDR3 loop spans 15 amino acids. The ends lost 3 bases at V and 8 bases at J; junction bases unmatched: 10.

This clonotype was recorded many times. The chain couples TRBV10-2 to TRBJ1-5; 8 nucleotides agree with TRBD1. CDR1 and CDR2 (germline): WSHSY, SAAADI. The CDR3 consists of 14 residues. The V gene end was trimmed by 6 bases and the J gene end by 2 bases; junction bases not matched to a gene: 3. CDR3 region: CASRKGQGNQPQHF. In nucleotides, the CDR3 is TGCGCCAGCAGGAAGGGACAGGGCAATCAGCCCCAGCATTTT.

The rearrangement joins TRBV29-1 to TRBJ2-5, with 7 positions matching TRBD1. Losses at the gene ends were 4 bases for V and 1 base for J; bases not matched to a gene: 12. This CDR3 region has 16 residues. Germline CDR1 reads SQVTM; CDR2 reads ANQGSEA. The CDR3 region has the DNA TGCAGCGTTGCAGACCGGGACAGCAGATTCCAAGAGACCCAGTACTTC. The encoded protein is CSVADRDSRFQETQYF.

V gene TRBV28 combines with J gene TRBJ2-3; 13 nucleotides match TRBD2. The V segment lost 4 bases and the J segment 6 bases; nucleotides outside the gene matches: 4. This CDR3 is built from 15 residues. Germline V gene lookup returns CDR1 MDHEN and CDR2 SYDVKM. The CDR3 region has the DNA TGTGCCAGCAGTTCCCCGACTAGCGGGAGGGATACGCAGTATTTT. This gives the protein CASSSPTSGRDTQYF.

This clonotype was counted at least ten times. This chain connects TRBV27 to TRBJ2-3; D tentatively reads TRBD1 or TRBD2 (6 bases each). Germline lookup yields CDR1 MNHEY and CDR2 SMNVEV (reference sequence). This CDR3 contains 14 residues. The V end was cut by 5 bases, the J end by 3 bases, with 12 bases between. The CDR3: CASSPRGRTDTQYF. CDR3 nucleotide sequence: TGTGCCAGCAGTCCCCGGGGGCGGACAGATACGCAGTATTTT.

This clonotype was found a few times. The CDR3 nucleotides are TGTGCCAGCAGTAGGGAGGGGCCTCGCTCTGGAAACACCATATATTTT. Encoded protein: CASSREGPRSGNTIYF. V usage is TRBV12-3 or TRBV12-4 and J usage is TRBJ1-3, with a weak D call TRBD1 (5 bases). V gave up 5 bases and J gave up 0 bases, with 14 bases separating them. The CDR3 is 16 residues long.

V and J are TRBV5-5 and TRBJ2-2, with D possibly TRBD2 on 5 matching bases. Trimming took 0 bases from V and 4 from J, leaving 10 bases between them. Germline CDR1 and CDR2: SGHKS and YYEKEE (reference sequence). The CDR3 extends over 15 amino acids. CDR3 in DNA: TGTGCCAGCAGCTTGGAGGCCAGCGGCACCGGGGAGCTGTTTTTT. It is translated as CASSLEASGTGELFF.

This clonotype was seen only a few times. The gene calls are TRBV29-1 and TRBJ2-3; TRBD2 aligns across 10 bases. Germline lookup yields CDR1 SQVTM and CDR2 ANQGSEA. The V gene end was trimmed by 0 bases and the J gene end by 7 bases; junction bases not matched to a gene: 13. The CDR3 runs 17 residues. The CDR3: CSVEDAPGLALLNTQYF. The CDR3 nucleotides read TGCAGCGTTGAAGACGCACCGGGACTAGCGCTGCTGAATACGCAGTATTTT.

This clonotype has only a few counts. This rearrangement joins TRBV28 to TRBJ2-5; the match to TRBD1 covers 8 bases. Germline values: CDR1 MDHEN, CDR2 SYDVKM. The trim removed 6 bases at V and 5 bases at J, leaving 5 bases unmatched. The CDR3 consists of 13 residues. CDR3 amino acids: CASRDRVLETQYF. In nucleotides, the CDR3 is TGTGCCAGCAGGGACAGGGTCCTGGAGACCCAGTACTTC.

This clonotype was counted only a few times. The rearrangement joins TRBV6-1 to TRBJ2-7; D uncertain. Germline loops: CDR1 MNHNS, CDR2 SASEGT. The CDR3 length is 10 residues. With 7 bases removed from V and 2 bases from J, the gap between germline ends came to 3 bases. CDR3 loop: CASNTYEQYF. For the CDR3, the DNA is TGTGCCAGCAATACCTACGAGCAGTACTTC.

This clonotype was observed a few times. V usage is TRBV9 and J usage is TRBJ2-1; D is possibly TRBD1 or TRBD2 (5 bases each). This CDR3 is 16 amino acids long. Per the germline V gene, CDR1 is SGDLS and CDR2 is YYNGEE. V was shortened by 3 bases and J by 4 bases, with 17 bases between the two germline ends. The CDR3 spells CASSARRGLGYNEQFF. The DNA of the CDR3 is TGTGCCAGCAGCGCCCGTCGGGGCCTAGGGTACAATGAGCAGTTCTTC.

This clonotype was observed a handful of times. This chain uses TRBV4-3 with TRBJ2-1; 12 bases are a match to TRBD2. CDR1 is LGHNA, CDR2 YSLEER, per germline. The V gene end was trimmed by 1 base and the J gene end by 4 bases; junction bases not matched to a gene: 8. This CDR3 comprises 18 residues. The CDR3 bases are TGCGCCAGCAGCCAAGTGACTAGCGGGAGTGCAGGATACAATGAGCAGTTCTTC. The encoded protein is CASSQVTSGSAGYNEQFF.

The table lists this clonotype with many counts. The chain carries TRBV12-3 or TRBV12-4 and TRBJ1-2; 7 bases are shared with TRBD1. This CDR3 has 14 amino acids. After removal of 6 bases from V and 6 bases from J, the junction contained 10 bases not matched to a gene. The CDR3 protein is CASSPGQTNHGYTF. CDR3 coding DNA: TGTGCCAGCAGCCCGGGACAGACGAATCATGGCTACACCTTC.

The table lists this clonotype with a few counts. Here the CDR3 reads CASNSGTGSVVSYEQYF. CDR3 bases: TGTGCCAGCAATTCCGGGACAGGGTCGGTTGTCTCCTACGAGCAGTACTTC. The rearrangement joins TRBV6-5 to TRBJ2-7; 9 bases agree with TRBD1. This CDR3 comprises 17 residues. V lost 7 bases, J lost 0 bases, and 13 bases stayed unmatched. Germline lookup yields CDR1 MNHEY and CDR2 SVGAGI.

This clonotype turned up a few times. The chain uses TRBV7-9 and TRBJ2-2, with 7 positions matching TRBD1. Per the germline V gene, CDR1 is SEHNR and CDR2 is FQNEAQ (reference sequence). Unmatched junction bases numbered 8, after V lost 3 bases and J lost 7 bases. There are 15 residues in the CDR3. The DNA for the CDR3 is TGTGCCAGCAGCTTCCCAGACAGGGTCTTCGGGGAGCTGTTTTTT. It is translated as CASSFPDRVFGELFF.

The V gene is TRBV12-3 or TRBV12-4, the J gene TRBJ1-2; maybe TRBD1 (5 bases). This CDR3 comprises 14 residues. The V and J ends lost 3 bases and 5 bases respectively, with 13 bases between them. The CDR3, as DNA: TGTGCCAGCAGTTTGCTGGGGCCTCAGTATGGCTACACCTTC. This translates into CASSLLGPQYGYTF.

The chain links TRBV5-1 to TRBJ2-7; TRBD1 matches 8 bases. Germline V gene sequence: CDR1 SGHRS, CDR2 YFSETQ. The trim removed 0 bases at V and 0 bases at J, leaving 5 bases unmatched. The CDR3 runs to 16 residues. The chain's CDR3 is CASSLGWDRSSYEQYF. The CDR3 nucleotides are TGCGCCAGCAGCTTGGGTTGGGACAGGAGCTCCTACGAGCAGTACTTC.

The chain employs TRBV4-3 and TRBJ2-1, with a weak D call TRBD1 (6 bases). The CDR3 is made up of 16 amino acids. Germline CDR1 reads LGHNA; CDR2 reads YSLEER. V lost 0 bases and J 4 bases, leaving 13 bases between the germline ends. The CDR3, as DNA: TGCGCCAGCAGCCAAGATCGAGGACAGCCATACAATGAGCAGTTCTTC. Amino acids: CASSQDRGQPYNEQFF.

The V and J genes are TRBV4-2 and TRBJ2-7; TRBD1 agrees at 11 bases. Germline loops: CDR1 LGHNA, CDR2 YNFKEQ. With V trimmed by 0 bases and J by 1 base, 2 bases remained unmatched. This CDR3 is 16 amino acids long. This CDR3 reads CASSQEGQGGSYEQYF. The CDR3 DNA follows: TGTGCCAGCAGCCAAGAGGGACAGGGGGGTTCCTACGAGCAGTACTTC.

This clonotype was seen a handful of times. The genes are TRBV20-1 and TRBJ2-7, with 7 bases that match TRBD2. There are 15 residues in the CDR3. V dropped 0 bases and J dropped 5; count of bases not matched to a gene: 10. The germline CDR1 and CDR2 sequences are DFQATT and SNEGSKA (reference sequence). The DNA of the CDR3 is TGCAGTGCTAGAGATTGGGGGGGAGGTTTCAACGAGCAGTACTTC. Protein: CSARDWGGGFNEQYF.